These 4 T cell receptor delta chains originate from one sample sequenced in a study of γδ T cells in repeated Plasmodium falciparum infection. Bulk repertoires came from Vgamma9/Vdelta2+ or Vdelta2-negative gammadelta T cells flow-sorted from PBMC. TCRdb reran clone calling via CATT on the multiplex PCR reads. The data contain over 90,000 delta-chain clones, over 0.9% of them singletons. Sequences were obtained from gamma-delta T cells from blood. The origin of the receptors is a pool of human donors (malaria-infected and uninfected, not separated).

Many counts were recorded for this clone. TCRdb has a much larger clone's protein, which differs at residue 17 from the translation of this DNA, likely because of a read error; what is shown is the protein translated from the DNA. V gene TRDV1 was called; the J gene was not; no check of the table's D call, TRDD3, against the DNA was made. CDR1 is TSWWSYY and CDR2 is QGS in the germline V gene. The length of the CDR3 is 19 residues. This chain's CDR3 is CALGSCKWGTRGYTDKPIF. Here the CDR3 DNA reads TGTGCTCTTGGGTCCTGTAAGTGGGGGACCCGGGGGTACACCGATAAACCCATCTTT.

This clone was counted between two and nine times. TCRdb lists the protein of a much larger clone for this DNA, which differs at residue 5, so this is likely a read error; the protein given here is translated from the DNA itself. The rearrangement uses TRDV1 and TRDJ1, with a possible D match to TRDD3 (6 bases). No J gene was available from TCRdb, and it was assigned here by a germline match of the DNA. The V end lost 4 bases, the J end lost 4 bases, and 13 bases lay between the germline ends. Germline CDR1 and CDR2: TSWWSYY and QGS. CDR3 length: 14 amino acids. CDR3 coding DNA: TGTGCTCTTGGGGGGGATAGAGGGGACGATAAACTCATCTTT. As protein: CALGGDRGDDKLIF.

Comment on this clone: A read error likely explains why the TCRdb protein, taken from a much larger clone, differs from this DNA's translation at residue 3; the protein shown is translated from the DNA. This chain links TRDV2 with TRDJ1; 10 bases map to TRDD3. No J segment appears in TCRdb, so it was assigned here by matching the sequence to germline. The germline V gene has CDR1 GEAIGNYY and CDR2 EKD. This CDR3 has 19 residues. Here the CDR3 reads CAYDRGIRNWGMDTDKLIF. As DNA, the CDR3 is TGTGCCTATGACCGGGGGATAAGGAACTGGGGGATGGACACCGATAAACTCATCTTT.

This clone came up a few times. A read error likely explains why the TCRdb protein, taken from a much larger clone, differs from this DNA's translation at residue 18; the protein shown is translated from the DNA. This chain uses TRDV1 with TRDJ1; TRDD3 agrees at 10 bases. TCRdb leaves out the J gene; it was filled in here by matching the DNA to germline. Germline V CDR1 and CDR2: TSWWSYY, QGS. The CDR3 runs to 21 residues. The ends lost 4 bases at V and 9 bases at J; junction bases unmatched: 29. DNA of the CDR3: TGTGCTCTTGGGGGCGCCTCTTCTTCCCTACTGGGGGATTTTTCCGAGGATGAACTCATCTTT. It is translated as CALGGASSSLLGDFSEDELIF.